The entry below gives a single TCR beta chain sequence along with its context. The antigen remains undetermined. This specimen belongs to a study of liver allograft versus peripheral blood T cells. Study-level information: Recipients' peripheral blood supplied the T cell receptor repertoires against which those in transplanted livers were compared.

TCRdb reanalysed the reads using MiXCR and keeps one entry per CDR3 protein. Here the sample spans 9,500 to 13,000 distinct CDR3 sequences, 20% to 25% being singletons. After removal of 4 bases from V and 8 bases from J, the junction contained 8 bases not matched to a gene. The CDR3 is 15 residues long. CDR1 SGHDT and CDR2 YYEEEE come from the germline V gene. Study observations and caveats: Reports indicated that T cell receptor repertoires inside liver allografts differed from those in peripheral blood.

J is TRBJ2-4 and V is TRBV5-6; 11 positions match TRBD2. This receptor was taken from a human patient who had a liver transplant. Some T cells may have originated in the graft donor. CDR3 sequence (DNA): TGTGCCAGCAGCGCAACTAGCGGGAGTTCTGACATTCAGTACTTC. Protein product: CASSATSGSSDIQYF.